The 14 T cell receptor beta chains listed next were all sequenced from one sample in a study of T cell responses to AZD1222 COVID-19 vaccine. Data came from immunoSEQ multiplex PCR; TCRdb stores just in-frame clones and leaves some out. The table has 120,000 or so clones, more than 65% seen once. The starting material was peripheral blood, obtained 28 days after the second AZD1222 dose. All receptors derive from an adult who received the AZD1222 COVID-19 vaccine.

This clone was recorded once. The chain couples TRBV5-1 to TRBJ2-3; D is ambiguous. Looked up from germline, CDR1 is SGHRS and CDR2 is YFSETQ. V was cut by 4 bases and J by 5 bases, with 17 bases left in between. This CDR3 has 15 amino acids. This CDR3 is CASSPGYVIGDTQYF. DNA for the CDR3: TGCGCCAGCAGCCCCGGTTACGTAATTGGAGATACGCAGTATTTT. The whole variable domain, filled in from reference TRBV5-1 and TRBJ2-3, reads KAGVTQTPRYLIKTRGQQVTLSCSPISGHRSVSWYQQTPGQGLQFLFEYFSETQRNKGNFPGRFSGRQFSNSRSEMNVSTLELGDSALYLCASSPGYVIGDTQYFGPGTRLTVL.

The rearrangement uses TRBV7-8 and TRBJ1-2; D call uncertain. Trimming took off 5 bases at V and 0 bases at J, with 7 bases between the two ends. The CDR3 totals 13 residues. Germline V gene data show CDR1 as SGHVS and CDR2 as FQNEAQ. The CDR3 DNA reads TGTGCCAGCAGCCGAGGAACTAACTATGGCTACACCTTC. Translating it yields CASSRGTNYGYTF.

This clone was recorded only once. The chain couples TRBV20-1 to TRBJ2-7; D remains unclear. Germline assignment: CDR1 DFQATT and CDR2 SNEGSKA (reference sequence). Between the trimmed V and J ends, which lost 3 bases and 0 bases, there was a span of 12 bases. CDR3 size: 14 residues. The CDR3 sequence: CSASPGGGSYEQYF. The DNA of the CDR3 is TGCAGTGCTAGTCCGGGCGGCGGCTCCTACGAGCAGTACTTC.

For the CDR3, the DNA is TGTGCCAGCAGCTTTGGGTCCACCTCATCCCGAAACTATGGCTACACCTTC. Translated, it gives CASSFGSTSSRNYGYTF. The chain links TRBV11-2 to TRBJ1-2, with unresolved D. Germline assignment: CDR1 SGHAT and CDR2 FQNNGV. The length of the CDR3 is 17 residues. V was pared by 3 bases and J by 2 bases, with 19 bases between.

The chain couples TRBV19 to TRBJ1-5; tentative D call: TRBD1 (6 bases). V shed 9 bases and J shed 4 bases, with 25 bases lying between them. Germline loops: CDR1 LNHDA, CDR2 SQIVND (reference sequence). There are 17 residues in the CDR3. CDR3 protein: CASTSTGSGVRNQPQHF. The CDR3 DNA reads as TGTGCCAGCACTTCCACAGGGAGCGGGGTTAGAAATCAGCCCCAGCATTTT.

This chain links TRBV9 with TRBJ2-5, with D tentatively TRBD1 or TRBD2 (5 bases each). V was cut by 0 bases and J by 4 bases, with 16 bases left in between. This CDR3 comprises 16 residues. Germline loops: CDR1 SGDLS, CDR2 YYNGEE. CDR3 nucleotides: TGTGCCAGCAGCGTAGCTACAACAGGTACTAGAGAGACCCAGTACTTC. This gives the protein CASSVATTGTRETQYF.

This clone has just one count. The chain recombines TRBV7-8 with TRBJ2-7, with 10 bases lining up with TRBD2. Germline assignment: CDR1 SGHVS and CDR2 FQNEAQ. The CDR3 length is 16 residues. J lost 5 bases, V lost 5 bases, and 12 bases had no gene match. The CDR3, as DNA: TGTGCCAGCAGCCCCAGCGGGGGGGCAACCTACCACGAGCAGTACTTC. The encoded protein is CASSPSGGATYHEQYF.

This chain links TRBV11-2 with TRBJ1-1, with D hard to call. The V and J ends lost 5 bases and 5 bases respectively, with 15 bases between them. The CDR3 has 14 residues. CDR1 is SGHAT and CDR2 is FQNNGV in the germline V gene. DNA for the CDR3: TGTGCCAGCAGCCCCTCGGACGGCAGAACTGAAGCTTTCTTT. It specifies CASSPSDGRTEAFF. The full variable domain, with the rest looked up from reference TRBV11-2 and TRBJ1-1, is EAGVAQSPRYKIIEKRQSVAFWCNPISGHATLYWYQQILGQGPKLLIQFQNNGVVDDSQLPKDRFSAERLKGVDSTLKIQPAKLEDSAVYLCASSPSDGRTEAFFGQGTRLTVV.

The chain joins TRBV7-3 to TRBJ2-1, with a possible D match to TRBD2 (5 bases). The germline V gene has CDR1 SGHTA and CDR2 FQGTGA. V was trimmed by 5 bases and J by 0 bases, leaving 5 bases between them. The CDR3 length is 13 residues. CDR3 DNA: TGTGCCAGCAGCCGGGGCTCCTACAATGAGCAGTTCTTC. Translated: CASSRGSYNEQFF.

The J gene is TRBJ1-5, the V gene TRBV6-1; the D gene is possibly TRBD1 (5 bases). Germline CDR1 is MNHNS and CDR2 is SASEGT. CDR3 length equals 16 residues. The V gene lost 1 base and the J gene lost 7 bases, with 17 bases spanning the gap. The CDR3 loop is CASSEVGGQGGQPQHF. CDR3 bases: TGTGCCAGCAGTGAAGTGGGTGGGCAGGGAGGCCAGCCCCAGCATTTT.

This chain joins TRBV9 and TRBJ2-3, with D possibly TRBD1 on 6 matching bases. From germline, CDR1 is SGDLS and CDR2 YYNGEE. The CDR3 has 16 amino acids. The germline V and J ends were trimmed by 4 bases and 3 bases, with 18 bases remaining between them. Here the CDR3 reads CASSTIAGVWTDTQYF. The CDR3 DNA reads TGTGCCAGCAGCACGATCGCAGGGGTTTGGACAGATACGCAGTATTTT.

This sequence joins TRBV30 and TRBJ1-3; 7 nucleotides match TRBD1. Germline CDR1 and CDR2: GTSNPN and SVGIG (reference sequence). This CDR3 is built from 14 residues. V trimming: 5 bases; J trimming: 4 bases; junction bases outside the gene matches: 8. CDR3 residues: CAWVYKGAGNTIYF. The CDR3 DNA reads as TGTGCCTGGGTATACAAGGGGGCGGGAAACACCATATATTTT.

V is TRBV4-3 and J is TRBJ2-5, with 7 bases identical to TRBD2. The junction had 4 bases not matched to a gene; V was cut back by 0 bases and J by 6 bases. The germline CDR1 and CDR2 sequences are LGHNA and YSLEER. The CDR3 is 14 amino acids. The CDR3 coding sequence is TGCGCCAGCAGCCAAGATAGCGGGCGACAGACCCAGTACTTC. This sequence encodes CASSQDSGRQTQYF.

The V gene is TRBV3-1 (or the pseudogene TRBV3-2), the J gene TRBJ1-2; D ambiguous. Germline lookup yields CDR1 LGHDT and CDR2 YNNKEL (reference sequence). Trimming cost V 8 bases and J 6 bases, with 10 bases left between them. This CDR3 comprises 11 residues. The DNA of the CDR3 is TGTGCCAGCGGATTCCCTGATGGCTACACCTTC. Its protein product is CASGFPDGYTF.